A selection of T cell receptor beta chains follows, all from one sample in a study of blood T cell repertoires in COVID-19. The assay was immunoSEQ multiplex PCR, and TCRdb's table has in-frame clones only and misses some. Of a few hundred thousand clones in the sample, around nine tenths were seen once. The sequenced sample consisted of peripheral blood. The receptors were gathered from a human donor in a cohort sampled during active COVID-19. Each CDR3 is given with its conserved first and last residue. Each record gives: clone size, J gene, V gene, D gene, CDR3 DNA, CDR3 protein. A D gene is named only where the DNA matches it firmly. The listing skips clone size in some rows; elsewhere it reads once, few, many or a size class.

-	TRBJ1-6	TRBV6-5	TRBD1	TGTGCCAGCAGTTACGGCACAGGGGGGAATTCACCCCTCCACTTT	CASSYGTGGNSPLHF
-	TRBJ1-2	TRBV19	TRBD1	TGTACCAGTAGGAAAACAGGGGACTATGGCTACACCTTC	CTSRKTGDYGYTF
-	TRBJ1-4	TRBV6-6	TRBD1	TGTGCCAGCAGGACCGGGACAGCGAATGAAAAACTGTTTTTT	CASRTGTANEKLFF
-	TRBJ1-6	TRBV3-1/TRBV3-2	-	TGTGCCAGCAGCCTTTCAGGGGATTCACCCCTCCACTTT	CASSLSGDSPLHF
-	TRBJ1-5	TRBV2	-	TGTGCCAGCAGTGGGGACACACTTAGCAATCAGCCCCAGCATTTT	CASSGDTLSNQPQHF
once	TRBJ2-5	TRBV28	TRBD2	TGTGCCAGCACCCCCGGGACTAGAATCCAAGAGACCCAGTACTTC	CASTPGTRIQETQYF
few	TRBJ2-7	TRBV19	TRBD1	TGTGCCAGCAAATCCGGGACAGGGGGCCCCTACGAGCAGTACTTC	CASKSGTGGPYEQYF
-	TRBJ1-5	TRBV10-3	-	TGTGCCATCAGCGGGTCCGAACAGCCCCAGCATTTT	CAISGSEQPQHF
-	TRBJ2-5	TRBV5-4	-	TGTGCCAGCAGCCGCGGGGCAGCGGACGAAGAGACCCAGTACTTC	CASSRGAADEETQYF
once	TRBJ1-2	TRBV3-1/TRBV3-2	TRBD1	TGTGCCAGCAGCCGCGGCGCCACAGGGGCGAACTATGGCTACACCTTC	CASSRGATGANYGYTF
-	TRBJ2-3	TRBV5-4	-	TGTGCCAGCAGCTTGGGTACTTTCGATACGCAGTATTTT	CASSLGTFDTQYF
-	TRBJ2-7	TRBV9	TRBD1	TGTGCCAGCAGCCCAGGGGGGACAGGAACCTACGAGCAGTACTTC	CASSPGGTGTYEQYF
-	TRBJ2-1	TRBV3-1/TRBV3-2	-	TGTGCCAGCAGCAACCGGGAACACGGGTACAATGAGCAGTTCTTC	CASSNREHGYNEQFF
-	TRBJ1-6	TRBV28	TRBD1	TGTGCCAGCAGTTCTCTTGACAGGGTCCCAACTAATTCACCCCTCCACTTT	CASSSLDRVPTNSPLHF
-	TRBJ2-7	TRBV7-6	-	TGTGCCAGCAGCCCCAACGGGGGAAGCTCCTACGAGCAGTACTTC	CASSPNGGSSYEQYF
once	TRBJ2-3	TRBV19	-	TGTGCCAGTAGTATGCGGCTACCGAATTCACCCCTTCACACAGATACGCAGTATTTT	CASSMRLPNSPLHTDTQYF
-	TRBJ1-1	TRBV11-2	-	TGTGCCAGCAGCCCCCGTACGGACACTGAAGCTTTCTTT	CASSPRTDTEAFF
once	TRBJ2-2	TRBV6-1	TRBD1	TGTGCCAGCAGTGAGGGACAGGGGGGTAGAGGGACCGGGGAGCTGTTTTTT	CASSEGQGGRGTGELFF
-	TRBJ2-1	TRBV9	TRBD2	TGTGCCAGCAGCAAGGGACTAGCGGGAGGGGGCTCCTACAATGAGCAGTTCTTC	CASSKGLAGGGSYNEQFF
-	TRBJ1-2	TRBV9	TRBD1	TGTGCCAGCAGCTTAACCGGGACAGAGCCCGATGGCTACACCTTC	CASSLTGTEPDGYTF
once	TRBJ2-5	TRBV7-2	TRBD2	TGTGCCAGCAGCTTGAGGTGGTCGGGGGGCCAAGAGACCCAGTACTTC	CASSLRWSGGQETQYF
-	TRBJ1-3	TRBV3-1/TRBV3-2	-	TGTGCCAGCAGCCAACACAACGGGAACACCATATATTTT	CASSQHNGNTIYF
-	TRBJ2-4	TRBV20-1	TRBD2	TGCAGTGCTAACTCCGGGGGGATTCAGTACTTC	CSANSGGIQYF
-	TRBJ2-1	TRBV11-3	TRBD1	TGTGCCAGCAGCCAGGGGGCCTTGAATGAGCAGTTCTTC	CASSQGALNEQFF
-	TRBJ1-4	TRBV4-1	TRBD1	TGCGCCAGCAGCCAAGGTCCTAGACAGGGGCACGAAAAACTGTTTTTT	CASSQGPRQGHEKLFF
-	TRBJ2-5	TRBV3-1/TRBV3-2	TRBD1	TGTGCCAGCAGCCAACGGTCGTGGACAGGGGGATCAGAGACCCAGTACTTC	CASSQRSWTGGSETQYF
-	TRBJ1-5	TRBV19	TRBD1	TGTGCCAGTAGCCAAAACAGGGGGCAGGGGCAGCCCCAGCATTTT	CASSQNRGQGQPQHF
-	TRBJ2-7	TRBV15	-	TGTGCCACCAGCAGAGACACGGCCGTACAGGGCTACGAGCAGTACTTC	CATSRDTAVQGYEQYF
-	TRBJ1-1	TRBV3-1/TRBV3-2	TRBD1	TGTGCCAGCAGCCAACTTCCCGGGACAGGGGCCACTGAAGCTTTCTTT	CASSQLPGTGATEAFF
-	TRBJ1-4	TRBV15	-	TGTGCCACCAGCAGAGTAGGGAGGGGAGGGAATGAAAAACTGTTTTTT	CATSRVGRGGNEKLFF
-	TRBJ2-1	TRBV6-4	-	TGTGCCAGCAGTGGCCTGGGACAACTTGTTGAGCAGTTCTTC	CASSGLGQLVEQFF
-	TRBJ1-2	TRBV5-4	-	TGTGCCAGCAGCTTGGCCAGGGAATATGGCTACACCTTC	CASSLAREYGYTF
-	TRBJ1-1	TRBV5-5	-	TGTGCCAGCAGCTCAGCGGGGAACACTGAAGCTTTCTTT	CASSSAGNTEAFF
-	TRBJ2-7	TRBV6-5	TRBD1	TGTGCCAGCAGTCCTACGACCGGGACAGGGTGGGAGCAGTACTTC	CASSPTTGTGWEQYF
once	TRBJ2-2	TRBV5-6	-	TGTGCCAGCAGCATCGGACAGAACACCGGGGAGCTGTTTTTT	CASSIGQNTGELFF
-	TRBJ2-7	TRBV21-1	-	TGTGCCAGCAGCAAAGACAGGGGGATCACCTACGAGCAGTACTTC	CASSKDRGITYEQYF
-	TRBJ1-4	TRBV5-1	-	TGCGCCAGCAGCTTGGCCCCGGGACTTAATGAAAAACTGTTTTTT	CASSLAPGLNEKLFF
-	TRBJ2-3	TRBV2	TRBD1	TGTGCCAGCAGCAAGGGACAGGGTGGAGATACGCAGTATTTT	CASSKGQGGDTQYF
-	TRBJ2-7	TRBV7-9	TRBD2	TGTGCCAGCAGCTACGTGGGCGGGAGAAGCAACGAGCAGTACTTC	CASSYVGGRSNEQYF
-	TRBJ2-7	TRBV20-1	-	TGCAGTGCTAGAGTCTTGGAGCAGTACTTC	CSARVLEQYF
-	TRBJ2-7	TRBV29-1	TRBD2	TGCAGCGTTGGAGGGACTAGCGGGAGGGAGCAGTACTTC	CSVGGTSGREQYF
once	TRBJ1-1	TRBV11-3	-	TGTGCCAGCAGCTTAGGAGGAGGGAACACTGAAGCTTTCTTT	CASSLGGGNTEAFF
-	TRBJ1-4	TRBV7-9	TRBD1	TGTGCCAGCAGCCCTCAGACAGGGACCAATGAAAAACTGTTTTTT	CASSPQTGTNEKLFF
-	TRBJ2-4	TRBV28	-	TGTGCCAGCAGTTTAGCGGGAAAAGCCAAAAACATTCAGTACTTC	CASSLAGKAKNIQYF
-	TRBJ2-3	TRBV10-3	-	TGTGCCATCTGGGACCCCGGGACGGTAGCGGCAGATACGCAGTATTTT	CAIWDPGTVAADTQYF
-	TRBJ2-2	TRBV12-3/TRBV12-4	-	TGTGCCAGCTTCAATTCGAACACCGGGGAGCTGTTTTTT	CASFNSNTGELFF
-	TRBJ2-7	TRBV11-2	TRBD2	TGTGCCAGCAGCGTGGGGGGGAGTCCGGACGAGCAGTACTTC	CASSVGGSPDEQYF
medium-sized	TRBJ2-7	TRBV4-1	-	TGCGCCAGCAGCCAAGATCCCGTGACAGTTCAGTACTTC	CASSQDPVTVQYF
-	TRBJ1-6	TRBV6-6	TRBD1	TGTGCCAGCGTACTTGGACAGGGGGTAAATTCACCCCTCCACTTT	CASVLGQGVNSPLHF
-	TRBJ2-1	TRBV13	TRBD1	TGTGCCAGCAGCTCTGGACAGGGCGCCTACAATGAGCAGTTCTTC	CASSSGQGAYNEQFF
-	TRBJ2-5	TRBV7-8	TRBD2	TGTGCCAGCAGCTTAGCCAGGGAGGGGCGCGGGTACTTC	CASSLAREGRGYF
once	TRBJ1-2	TRBV30	-	TGTGCCTGGAGTGGACGGGGGGGTATGTCGGGCTACACCTTC	CAWSGRGGMSGYTF
-	TRBJ1-1	TRBV7-6	-	TGTGCCAGCAGCCTACGCGGGGCAGGGAGGGCCACTGAAGCTTTCTTT	CASSLRGAGRATEAFF
-	TRBJ2-1	TRBV28	TRBD1	TGTGCCAGCATACCGGGACAGGTCATTAACGGCAATGAGCAGTTCTTC	CASIPGQVINGNEQFF
-	TRBJ2-4	TRBV5-4	-	TGTGCCAGCAGCTTAGGTACAGATAACATTCAGTACTTC	CASSLGTDNIQYF
-	TRBJ2-5	TRBV27	TRBD2	TGTGCCAGCAGTCCCCGGGGGCTAGCGGGGCAAGAGACCCAGTACTTC	CASSPRGLAGQETQYF
-	TRBJ2-2	TRBV3-1/TRBV3-2	TRBD2	TGTGCCAGCAGCCAAGCCCTAGCGGGAGGAGCCGGGGAGCTGTTTTTT	CASSQALAGGAGELFF
-	TRBJ2-1	TRBV9	TRBD2	TGTGCCAGCAGCGTAGACGGTGGGACTAGCGGGGCCCTCGGGCAGTTCTTC	CASSVDGGTSGALGQFF
-	TRBJ2-5	TRBV5-1	TRBD2	TGCGCCAGCAGCTTGAGGTTAGCGGGCTCAATCCAAGAGACCCAGTACTTC	CASSLRLAGSIQETQYF